A selection of T cell receptor beta chains follows, all from one sample in a study of molecular identifiers for immune sequencing clone quantification. Each CDR3 protein gets one entry after TCRdb re-called the PCR reads with MiXCR. This sample has 88,000 or so distinct CDR3 sequences, with approximately 22% found just once. The specimen sequenced was naive CD8+ T cells from blood, with Jurkat cell RNA spiked in. The source of these receptors is a human donor in good health. Some libraries in this study had Jurkat cell RNA spiked in. Both conserved end residues are part of each CDR3. The order of the fields is J gene, clone size, V gene, D gene, CDR3 protein, CDR3 DNA. The D gene is left open where the match is weak. The size entry is marked missing in some rows and otherwise reads once, few, many or a size class.

J gene: TRBJ2-3; clone size: many; V gene: TRBV12-3/TRBV12-4; D gene: -; CDR3 protein: CASSLTITDTQYF; CDR3 DNA: TGTGCCAGCAGTTTGACTATCACAGATACGCAGTATTTT
J gene: TRBJ2-1; clone size: -; V gene: TRBV5-5; D gene: -; CDR3 protein: CASSLYGSTYNEQFF; CDR3 DNA: TGTGCCAGCAGCTTGTACGGGAGCACCTACAATGAGCAGTTCTTC
J gene: TRBJ1-4; clone size: -; V gene: TRBV7-6; D gene: -; CDR3 protein: CASSLDPATGIGGADEKLFF; CDR3 DNA: TGCGCCAGCAGCTTAGACCCCGCAACAGGGATCGGTGGTGCTGATGAAAAACTGTTTTTT
J gene: TRBJ2-1; clone size: many; V gene: TRBV24-1; D gene: -; CDR3 protein: CATSGGIKYEQFF; CDR3 DNA: TGTGCCACCAGTGGCGGGATCAAGTACGAGCAGTTCTTC
J gene: TRBJ1-1; clone size: few; V gene: TRBV27; D gene: -; CDR3 protein: CASSPPGGATFF; CDR3 DNA: TGTGCCAGCAGTCCCCCGGGGGGGGCGACTTTCTTT
J gene: TRBJ2-3; clone size: -; V gene: TRBV19; D gene: TRBD2; CDR3 protein: CASTPSGGADTQYF; CDR3 DNA: TGTGCCAGTACCCCTAGCGGGGGCGCAGATACGCAGTATTTT
J gene: TRBJ2-1; clone size: many; V gene: TRBV7-8; D gene: TRBD2; CDR3 protein: CASSHRRLAGYNEQFF; CDR3 DNA: TGTGCCAGCAGCCATCGTAGACTAGCGGGCTACAATGAGCAGTTCTTC
J gene: TRBJ1-1; clone size: many; V gene: TRBV6-2/TRBV6-3; D gene: -; CDR3 protein: CASSYREVNTEAFF; CDR3 DNA: TGTGCCAGCAGTTACCGCGAGGTCAACACTGAAGCTTTCTTT
J gene: TRBJ1-3; clone size: many; V gene: TRBV7-9; D gene: -; CDR3 protein: CASQPQLGSSGNTIYF; CDR3 DNA: TGTGCCAGCCAACCCCAGCTGGGGAGCTCTGGAAACACCATATATTTT
J gene: TRBJ1-1; clone size: -; V gene: TRBV27; D gene: TRBD1; CDR3 protein: CASRGQMNTEAFF; CDR3 DNA: TGTGCCAGCAGGGGACAGATGAACACTGAAGCTTTCTTT
J gene: TRBJ2-7; clone size: -; V gene: TRBV11-2; D gene: -; CDR3 protein: CASSVGQTYEQYF; CDR3 DNA: TGTGCCAGCAGCGTAGGACAGACCTACGAGCAGTACTTC
J gene: TRBJ1-2; clone size: many; V gene: TRBV7-2; D gene: -; CDR3 protein: CASSQQGAYGYTF; CDR3 DNA: TGTGCCAGCAGTCAACAGGGTGCCTATGGCTACACCTTC
J gene: TRBJ2-2; clone size: few; V gene: TRBV11-3; D gene: -; CDR3 protein: CASSPFTGAGELFF; CDR3 DNA: TGTGCCAGCAGCCCCTTCACGGGGGCCGGGGAGCTGTTTTTT
J gene: TRBJ2-1; clone size: many; V gene: TRBV3-1; D gene: -; CDR3 protein: CASKNLKNEQFF; CDR3 DNA: TGTGCCAGCAAGAACTTGAAAAATGAGCAGTTCTTC
J gene: TRBJ1-2; clone size: few; V gene: TRBV12-3/TRBV12-4; D gene: TRBD1; CDR3 protein: CASSPGTEESNYGYTF; CDR3 DNA: TGTGCCAGCAGTCCCGGGACAGAAGAATCTAACTATGGCTACACCTTC
J gene: TRBJ2-7; clone size: many; V gene: TRBV6-6; D gene: TRBD1; CDR3 protein: CASSYRDRVYEQYF; CDR3 DNA: TGTGCCAGCAGTTACCGGGACAGGGTGTACGAGCAGTACTTC
J gene: TRBJ2-7; clone size: many; V gene: TRBV7-2; D gene: TRBD1; CDR3 protein: CASSYPGTGGEEQYF; CDR3 DNA: TGTGCCAGCAGCTACCCCGGGACAGGGGGCGAGGAGCAGTACTTC
J gene: TRBJ2-7; clone size: many; V gene: TRBV4-1; D gene: TRBD2; CDR3 protein: CASSPRTSGGRYEQYF; CDR3 DNA: TGCGCCAGCAGCCCCCGGACTAGCGGGGGGCGGTACGAGCAGTACTTC
J gene: TRBJ1-1; clone size: many; V gene: TRBV7-9; D gene: -; CDR3 protein: CASSSGLRYQVFF; CDR3 DNA: TGTGCCAGCAGTTCCGGACTTCGTTACCAAGTTTTCTTT
J gene: TRBJ2-1; clone size: many; V gene: TRBV4-3; D gene: TRBD2; CDR3 protein: CASSQEIAGVVGNEQFF; CDR3 DNA: TGCGCCAGCAGCCAAGAAATTGCGGGAGTGGTAGGCAATGAGCAGTTCTTC
J gene: TRBJ2-3; clone size: few; V gene: TRBV9; D gene: -; CDR3 protein: CASSSWDLLTDTQYF; CDR3 DNA: TGTGCCAGCAGCAGTTGGGACCTCCTCACAGATACGCAGTATTTT
J gene: TRBJ1-1; clone size: few; V gene: TRBV10-2; D gene: -; CDR3 protein: CASRPLQGSEAFF; CDR3 DNA: TGCGCCAGCAGGCCCTTACAGGGTTCTGAAGCTTTCTTT